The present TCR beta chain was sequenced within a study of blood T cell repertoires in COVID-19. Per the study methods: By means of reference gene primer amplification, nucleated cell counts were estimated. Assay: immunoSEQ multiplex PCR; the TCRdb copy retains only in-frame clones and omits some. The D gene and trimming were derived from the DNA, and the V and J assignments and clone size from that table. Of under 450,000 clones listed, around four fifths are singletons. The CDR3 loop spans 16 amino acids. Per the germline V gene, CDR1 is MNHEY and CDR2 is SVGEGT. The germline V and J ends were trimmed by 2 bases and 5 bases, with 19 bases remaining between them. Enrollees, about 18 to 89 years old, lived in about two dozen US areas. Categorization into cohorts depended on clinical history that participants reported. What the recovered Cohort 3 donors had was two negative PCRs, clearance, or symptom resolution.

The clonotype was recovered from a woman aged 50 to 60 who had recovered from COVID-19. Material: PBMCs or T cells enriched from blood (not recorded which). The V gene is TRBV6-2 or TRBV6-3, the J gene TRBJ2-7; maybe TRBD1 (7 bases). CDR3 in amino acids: CASSYVFQGGLHEQYF. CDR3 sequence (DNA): TGTGCCAGCAGTTACGTTTTTCAGGGGGGATTGCACGAGCAGTACTTC.